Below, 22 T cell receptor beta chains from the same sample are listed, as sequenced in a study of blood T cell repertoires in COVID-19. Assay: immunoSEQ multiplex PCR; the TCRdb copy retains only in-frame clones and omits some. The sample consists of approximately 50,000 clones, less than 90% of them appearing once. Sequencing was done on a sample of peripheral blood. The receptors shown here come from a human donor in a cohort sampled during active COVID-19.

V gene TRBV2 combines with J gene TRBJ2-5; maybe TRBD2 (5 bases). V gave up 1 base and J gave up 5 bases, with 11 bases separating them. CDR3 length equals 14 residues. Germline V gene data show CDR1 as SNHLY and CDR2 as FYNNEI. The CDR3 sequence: CASSEVRGTETQYF. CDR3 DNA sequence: TGTGCCAGCAGTGAAGTCCGGGGTACGGAGACCCAGTACTTC.

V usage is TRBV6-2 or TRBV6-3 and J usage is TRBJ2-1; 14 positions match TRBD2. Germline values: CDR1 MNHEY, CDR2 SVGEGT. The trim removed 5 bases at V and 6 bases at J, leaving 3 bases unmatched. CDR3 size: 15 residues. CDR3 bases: TGTGCCAGCAGTCGACTAGCGGGGGGGCTCAATGAGCAGTTCTTC. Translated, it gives CASSRLAGGLNEQFF.

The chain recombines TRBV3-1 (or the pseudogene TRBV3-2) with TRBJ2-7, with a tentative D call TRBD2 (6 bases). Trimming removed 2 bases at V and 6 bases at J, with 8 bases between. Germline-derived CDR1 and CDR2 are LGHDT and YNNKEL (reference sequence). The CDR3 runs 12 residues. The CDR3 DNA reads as TGTGCCAGCAGCCAACTCGGGGGCGAGCAGTACTTC. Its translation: CASSQLGGEQYF.

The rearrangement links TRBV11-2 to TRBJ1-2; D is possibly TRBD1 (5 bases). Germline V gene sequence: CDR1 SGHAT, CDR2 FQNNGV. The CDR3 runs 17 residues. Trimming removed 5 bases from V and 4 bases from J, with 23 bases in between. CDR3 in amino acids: CASSHNRKLGTVYGYTF. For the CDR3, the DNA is TGTGCCAGCAGCCACAACAGGAAACTCGGGACTGTCTATGGCTACACCTTC.

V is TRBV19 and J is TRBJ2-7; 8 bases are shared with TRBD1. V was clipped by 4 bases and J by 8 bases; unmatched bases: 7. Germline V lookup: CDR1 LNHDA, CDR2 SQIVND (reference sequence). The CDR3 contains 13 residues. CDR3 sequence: CASSTSTGEKQYF. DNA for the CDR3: TGTGCCAGTAGTACCTCGACAGGGGAAAAGCAGTACTTC.

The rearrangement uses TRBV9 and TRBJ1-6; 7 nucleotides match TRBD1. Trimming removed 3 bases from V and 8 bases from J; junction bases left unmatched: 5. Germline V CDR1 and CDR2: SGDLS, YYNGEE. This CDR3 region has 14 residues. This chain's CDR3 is CASSAPGQYSPLHF. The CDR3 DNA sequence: TGTGCCAGCAGCGCTCCGGGACAGTATTCACCCCTCCACTTT. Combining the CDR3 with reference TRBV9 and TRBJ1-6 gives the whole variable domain DSGVTQTPKHLITATGQRVTLRCSPRSGDLSVYWYQQSLDQGLQFLIQYYNGEERAKGNILERFSAQQFPDLHSELNLSSLELGDSALYFCASSAPGQYSPLHFGNGTRLTVT.

CDR3 in amino acids: CASSPLPGIEHYEQYF. The CDR3 nucleotides read TGTGCCAGCTCACCACTCCCCGGGATCGAACACTACGAGCAGTACTTC. The chain carries TRBV18 and TRBJ2-7, with D possibly being TRBD2 (5 bases). CDR1 is KGHSH and CDR2 is LQKENI in the germline V gene. CDR3 length: 16 amino acids. V was pared by 1 base and J by 3 bases, with 16 bases between.

In DNA form, the CDR3 reads TGTGCCAGCAGGAGCTACGGGATTTACGAGCAGTACTTC. Translation: CASRSYGIYEQYF. This sequence joins TRBV6-5 and TRBJ2-7; a possible D gene is TRBD2 (5 bases). CDR1 is MNHEY, CDR2 SVGAGI, per germline. The CDR3 sequence is 13 residues long. The V end was cut by 6 bases, the J end by 4 bases, with 13 bases between.

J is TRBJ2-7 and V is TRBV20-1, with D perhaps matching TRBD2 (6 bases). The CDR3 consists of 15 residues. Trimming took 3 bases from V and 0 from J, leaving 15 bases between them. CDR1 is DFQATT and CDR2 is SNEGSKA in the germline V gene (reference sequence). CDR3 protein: CSASPGGRASYEQYF. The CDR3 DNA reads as TGCAGTGCTAGTCCCGGGGGACGAGCCTCCTACGAGCAGTACTTC.

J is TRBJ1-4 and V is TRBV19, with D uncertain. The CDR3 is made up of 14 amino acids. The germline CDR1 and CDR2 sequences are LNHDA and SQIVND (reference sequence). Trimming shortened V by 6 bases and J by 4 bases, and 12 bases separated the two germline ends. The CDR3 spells CASRAQRINEKLFF. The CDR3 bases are TGTGCCAGTAGGGCACAGCGGATTAATGAAAAACTGTTTTTT.

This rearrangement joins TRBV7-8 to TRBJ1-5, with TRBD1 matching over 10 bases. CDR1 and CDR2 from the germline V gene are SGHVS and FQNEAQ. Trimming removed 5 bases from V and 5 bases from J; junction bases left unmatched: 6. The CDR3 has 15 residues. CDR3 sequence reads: CASSPRTGGDQPQHF. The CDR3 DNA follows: TGTGCCAGCAGCCCCCGGACAGGGGGAGATCAGCCCCAGCATTTT.

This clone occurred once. CDR3 in amino acids: CASSQESAGGHEQYF. The CDR3 DNA follows: TGCGCCAGCAGCCAAGAAAGTGCAGGGGGTCACGAGCAGTACTTC. The gene calls are TRBV4-3 and TRBJ2-7; the match to TRBD1 covers 7 bases. V lost 0 bases to trimming and J lost 5 bases; unmatched junction nucleotides: 7. Looked up from germline, CDR1 is LGHNA and CDR2 is YSLEER. The CDR3 consists of 15 residues.

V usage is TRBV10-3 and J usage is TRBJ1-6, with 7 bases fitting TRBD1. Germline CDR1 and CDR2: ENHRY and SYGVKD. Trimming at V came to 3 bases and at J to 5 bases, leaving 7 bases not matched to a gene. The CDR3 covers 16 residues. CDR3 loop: CAISDTGARNNSPLHF. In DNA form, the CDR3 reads TGTGCCATCAGTGACACAGGGGCGAGAAATAATTCACCCCTCCACTTT.

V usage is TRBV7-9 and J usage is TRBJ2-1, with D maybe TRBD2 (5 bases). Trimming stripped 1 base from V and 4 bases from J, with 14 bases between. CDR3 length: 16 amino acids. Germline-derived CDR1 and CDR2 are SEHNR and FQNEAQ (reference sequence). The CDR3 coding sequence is TGTGCCAGCAGCTTAGGGGCTAGCCTGGGTTACAATGAGCAGTTCTTC. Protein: CASSLGASLGYNEQFF.

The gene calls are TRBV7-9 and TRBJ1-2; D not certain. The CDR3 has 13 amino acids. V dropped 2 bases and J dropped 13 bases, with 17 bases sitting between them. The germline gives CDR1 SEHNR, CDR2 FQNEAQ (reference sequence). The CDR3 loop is CASSLSFSGVVTF. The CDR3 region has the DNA TGTGCCAGCAGCTTAAGCTTTTCGGGTGTGGTCACCTTC.

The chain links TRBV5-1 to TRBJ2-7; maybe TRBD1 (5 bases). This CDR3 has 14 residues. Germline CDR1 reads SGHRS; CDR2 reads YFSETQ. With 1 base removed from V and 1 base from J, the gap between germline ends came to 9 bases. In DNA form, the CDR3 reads TGCGCCAGCAGCTTGCACTCAGGGTCCTACGAGCAGTACTTC. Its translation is CASSLHSGSYEQYF.

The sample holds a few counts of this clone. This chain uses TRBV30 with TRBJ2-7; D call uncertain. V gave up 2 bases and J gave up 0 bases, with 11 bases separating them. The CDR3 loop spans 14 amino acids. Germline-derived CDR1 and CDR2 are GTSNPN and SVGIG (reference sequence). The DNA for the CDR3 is TGTGCCTGGAGTCCCCAGGTTAGCTCCTACGAGCAGTACTTC. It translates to CAWSPQVSSYEQYF.

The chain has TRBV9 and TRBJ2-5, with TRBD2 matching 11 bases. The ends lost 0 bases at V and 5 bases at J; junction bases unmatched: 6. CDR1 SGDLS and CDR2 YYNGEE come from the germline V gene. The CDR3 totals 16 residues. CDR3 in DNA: TGTGCCAGCAGCGTAGGACTAGCGGGGAGGGGGGAGACCCAGTACTTC. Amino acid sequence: CASSVGLAGRGETQYF.

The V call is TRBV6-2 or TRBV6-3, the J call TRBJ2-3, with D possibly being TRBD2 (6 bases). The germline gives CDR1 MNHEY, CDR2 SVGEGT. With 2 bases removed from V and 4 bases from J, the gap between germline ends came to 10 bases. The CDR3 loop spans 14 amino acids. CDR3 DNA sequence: TGTGCCAGCAGTTACGGGGGGATCTCAGATACGCAGTATTTT. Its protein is CASSYGGISDTQYF.

The CDR3 region is CASSGGPFYGYTF. The CDR3 coding sequence is TGTGCCAGCAGCGGCGGGCCTTTCTATGGCTACACCTTC. The chain is built from TRBV7-2 and TRBJ1-2; D unresolved. The V and J ends lost 5 bases and 4 bases respectively, with 11 bases between them. The CDR3 runs to 13 residues. From germline, CDR1 is SGHTA and CDR2 FQGNSA.

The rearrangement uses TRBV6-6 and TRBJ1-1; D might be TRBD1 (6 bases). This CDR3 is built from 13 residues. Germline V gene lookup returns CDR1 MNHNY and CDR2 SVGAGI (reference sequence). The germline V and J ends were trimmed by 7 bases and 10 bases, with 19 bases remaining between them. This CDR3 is CASINSQQGPAFF. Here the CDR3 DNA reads TGTGCCAGCATTAACTCCCAACAGGGTCCAGCTTTCTTT.

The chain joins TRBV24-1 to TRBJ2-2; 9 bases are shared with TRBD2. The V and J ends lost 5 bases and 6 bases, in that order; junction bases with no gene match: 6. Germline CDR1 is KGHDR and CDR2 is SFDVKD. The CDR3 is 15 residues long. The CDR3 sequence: CATSGSGGMAGELFF. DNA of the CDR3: TGTGCCACCAGTGGTAGCGGGGGAATGGCCGGGGAGCTGTTTTTT.